One sample yielded the 18 T cell receptor beta chains listed below, sequenced in a study of cytotoxic CD8 clonotypes in ibrutinib-treated CLL. Clones were sequenced by immunoSEQ multiplex PCR, and TCRdb holds only the in-frame ones, with some missing. The repertoire consists of 300,000 to 400,000 clones, with 67% occurring once and the leading ten covering just under 6.5%. This specimen was PBMCs, taken after 36 months of ibrutinib treatment. These receptors came from a human donor with chronic lymphocytic leukemia.

The chain links TRBV29-1 to TRBJ1-1; 10 bases are shared with TRBD1. The germline V gene has CDR1 SQVTM and CDR2 ANQGSEA. V was clipped by 4 bases and J by 9 bases; unmatched bases: 5. This CDR3 has 12 amino acids. CDR3 protein: CSVAGQGDKAFF. In nucleotides, the CDR3 is TGCAGCGTTGCTGGACAGGGGGATAAAGCTTTCTTT.

V and J are TRBV6-6 and TRBJ2-2; no firm D call. CDR1 and CDR2 from the germline V gene are MNHNY and SVGAGI (reference sequence). V shed 5 bases and J shed 9 bases, with 10 bases lying between them. CDR3 length: 12 amino acids. The CDR3, as DNA: TGTGCCAGCAGTGCCGCAGCCCGGGAGCTGTTTTTT. This gives the protein CASSAAARELFF.

The chain has TRBV19 and TRBJ1-2; unclear D gene. The V gene lost 5 bases and the J gene lost 3 bases, with 4 bases spanning the gap. The CDR3 is 11 residues long. Per the germline V gene, CDR1 is LNHDA and CDR2 is SQIVND (reference sequence). The CDR3 DNA follows: TGTGCCAGTAGTTCCTACTATGGCTACACCTTC. As protein: CASSSYYGYTF.

The rearrangement uses TRBV4-3 and TRBJ2-5; D unclear. V was shortened by 0 bases and J by 2 bases, with 10 bases between the two germline ends. Germline V lookup: CDR1 LGHNA, CDR2 YSLEER. The CDR3 length is 15 residues. CDR3 sequence (DNA): TGCGCCAGCAGCCAAGAATCGCGGTATCAAGAGACCCAGTACTTC. Amino acids: CASSQESRYQETQYF.

The chain uses TRBV6-6 and TRBJ1-2; D not resolved. V shed 0 bases and J shed 4 bases, with 9 bases lying between them. The CDR3 consists of 14 residues. Per germline, CDR1 MNHNY and CDR2 SVGAGI (reference sequence). The CDR3 coding sequence is TGTGCCAGCAGTTACTCCCGGGGTGGCTATGGCTACACCTTC. Encoded protein: CASSYSRGGYGYTF.

The chain is built from TRBV19 and TRBJ2-1; 8 bases align to TRBD1. CDR3 size: 14 residues. Germline V CDR1 and CDR2: LNHDA, SQIVND (reference sequence). Trimming took 2 bases from V and 6 from J; bases not matched to a gene: 3. CDR3 sequence (DNA): TGTGCCAGTAGTATACTCGACAGGGGCAATGAGCAGTTCTTC. Protein: CASSILDRGNEQFF.

The chain joins TRBV11-2 to TRBJ2-7, with TRBD1 matching over 10 bases. The CDR3 loop spans 15 amino acids. V lost 4 bases and J lost 7; bases outside the gene matches: 10. From germline, CDR1 is SGHAT and CDR2 FQNNGV. In DNA form, the CDR3 reads TGTGCCAGCAGCTCTAAGGGACAGGGGTATAATGAGCAGTACTTC. Translating gives CASSSKGQGYNEQYF.

This clone showed up just once. This chain connects TRBV7-9 to TRBJ2-4; unclear D gene. The germline V and J ends were trimmed by 3 bases and 5 bases, with 11 bases remaining between them. The germline V gene encodes CDR1 SEHNR and CDR2 FQNEAQ (reference sequence). The CDR3 is 14 residues long. CDR3 nucleotide sequence: TGTGCCAGCAGCTTGCTCGGGCACCAAAACATTCAGTACTTC. It codes for CASSLLGHQNIQYF.

The chain links TRBV5-6 to TRBJ2-7; D gene ambiguous. Trimming left V 2 bases short and J 4 bases short, with 7 bases between. The germline V gene encodes CDR1 SGHDT and CDR2 YYEEEE. The CDR3 is 12 amino acids. The CDR3 sequence is CASSFGLYEQYF. In DNA form, the CDR3 reads TGTGCCAGCAGCTTCGGCCTTTACGAGCAGTACTTC.

The chain couples TRBV9 to TRBJ2-3; D perhaps matches TRBD2 (6 bases). V gave up 5 bases and J gave up 4 bases, with 14 bases separating them. CDR1 and CDR2 (germline): SGDLS, YYNGEE. The CDR3 has 14 amino acids. The CDR3 region is CASSRRVLPDTQYF. The CDR3 region has the DNA TGTGCCAGCAGTAGGAGGGTACTTCCAGATACGCAGTATTTT.

V gene TRBV2 combines with J gene TRBJ1-2; tentative D call: TRBD1 (6 bases). The ends were cut back, 5 bases at V and 0 bases at J, with 10 bases in the middle. Germline V gives CDR1 SNHLY, CDR2 FYNNEI. The CDR3 is 14 residues long. Here the CDR3 reads CASSPDSTNYGYTF. The CDR3 nucleotides read TGTGCCAGCAGTCCGGACAGCACTAACTATGGCTACACCTTC.

This sequence joins TRBV11-2 and TRBJ2-7; TRBD2 is a possible D gene (6 bases). Germline assignment: CDR1 SGHAT and CDR2 FQNNGV. CDR3 length equals 12 residues. V lost 10 bases and J lost 5, with 15 bases in between. The CDR3 DNA is TGTGCCAATGGGGGGATACGAGACGAGCAGTACTTC. It specifies CANGGIRDEQYF.

The chain couples TRBV28 to TRBJ1-3; a possible D gene is TRBD1 (6 bases). This CDR3 is 14 amino acids long. The V and J ends lost 7 bases and 2 bases respectively, with 12 bases between them. Germline V gene sequence: CDR1 MDHEN, CDR2 SYDVKM. CDR3 sequence reads: CASTGGGPGNTIYF. CDR3 DNA: TGTGCCAGCACGGGCGGGGGCCCTGGAAACACCATATATTTT.

This clone appeared a few times. The CDR3 sequence: CASSQGGLAAHNEQFF. The CDR3, as DNA: TGCGCCAGCAGCCAGGGGGGACTAGCGGCACACAATGAGCAGTTCTTC. The rearrangement links TRBV4-3 to TRBJ2-1, with 11 bases that match TRBD2. Trimming at V came to 3 bases and at J to 5 bases, leaving 6 bases not matched to a gene. CDR1 is LGHNA, CDR2 YSLEER, per germline. The CDR3 runs 16 residues.

J is TRBJ2-7 and V is TRBV15; tentatively, D is TRBD1 (7 bases). Germline CDR1 and CDR2: LNHNV and YYDKDF (reference sequence). V lost 0 bases and J 4 bases, leaving 13 bases between the germline ends. The CDR3 has 15 amino acids. The CDR3 loop reads CATSRDAGQPYEQYF. CDR3 in DNA: TGTGCCACCAGCAGAGACGCGGGACAGCCTTACGAGCAGTACTTC. The whole variable domain, filled in from reference TRBV15 and TRBJ2-7, reads DAMVIQNPRYQVTQFGKPVTLSCSQTLNHNVMYWYQQKSSQAPKLLFHYYDKDFNNEADTPDNFQSRRPNTSFCFLDIRSPGLGDTAMYLCATSRDAGQPYEQYFGPGTRLTVT.

This chain links TRBV6-6 with TRBJ2-3; D ambiguous. Trimming removed 2 bases from V and 4 bases from J, with 7 bases in between. The CDR3 runs 13 residues. CDR1 MNHNY and CDR2 SVGAGI come from the germline V gene (reference sequence). CDR3 loop: CASSYPGPDTQYF. Written as DNA, the CDR3 is TGTGCCAGCAGTTACCCCGGGCCAGATACGCAGTATTTT.

The rearrangement uses TRBV4-1 and TRBJ2-6; D ambiguous. V lost 0 bases, J lost 4 bases, and 10 bases lay in between. This CDR3 spans 16 amino acids. Germline lookup yields CDR1 MGHRA and CDR2 YSYEKL. The CDR3 sequence: CASSQDGSWGANVLTF. In DNA, the CDR3 is TGCGCCAGCAGCCAAGACGGCAGCTGGGGGGCCAACGTCCTGACTTTC.

The table lists this clone with a few counts. The rearrangement uses TRBV7-9 and TRBJ2-1; 10 nucleotides line up with TRBD1. Germline CDR1 is SEHNR and CDR2 is FQNEAQ (reference sequence). The CDR3 is 14 amino acids. V lost 6 bases to trimming and J lost 10 bases; unmatched junction nucleotides: 9. The CDR3 DNA follows: TGTGCCAGCAGTCAAGACAGGGGGCTAAAGGAGCAGTTCTTC. Protein sequence: CASSQDRGLKEQFF. The full variable domain, completed using reference TRBV7-9 and TRBJ2-1, is DTGVSQNPRHKITKRGQNVTFRCDPISEHNRLYWYRQTLGQGPEFLTYFQNEAQLEKSRLLSDRFSAERPKGSFSTLEIQRTEQGDSAMYLCASSQDRGLKEQFFGPGTRLTVL.